This TCR beta chain was recovered during a study of T-cell memory formation after mild COVID-19. Study-wide background: In these data, TCR clusters were largely donor specific.

From the 5' RACE reads, TCRdb called clonotypes with MiXCR, one entry per CDR3 protein. The sample gives roughly 450,000 distinct CDR3 sequences, roughly 18% of which show up once; over 9% is in the top ten. Germline V CDR1 and CDR2: MGHRA, YSYEKL. This CDR3 has 13 amino acids. Trimming took 5 bases from V and 7 from J, leaving 14 bases between them. Sequencing was performed on PBMCs or a T cell subset sorted from them (not recorded which). The rearrangement links TRBV4-1 to TRBJ2-5; tentative D call: TRBD2 (5 bases). The receptor comes from an adult woman who had mild COVID-19 (a few samples of this study predate the infection). Cell type and time point are not known. This CDR3 is CASSEPERGTQYF. In nucleotides, the CDR3 is TGCGCCAGCAGCGAGCCAGAACGGGGGACCCAGTACTTC.